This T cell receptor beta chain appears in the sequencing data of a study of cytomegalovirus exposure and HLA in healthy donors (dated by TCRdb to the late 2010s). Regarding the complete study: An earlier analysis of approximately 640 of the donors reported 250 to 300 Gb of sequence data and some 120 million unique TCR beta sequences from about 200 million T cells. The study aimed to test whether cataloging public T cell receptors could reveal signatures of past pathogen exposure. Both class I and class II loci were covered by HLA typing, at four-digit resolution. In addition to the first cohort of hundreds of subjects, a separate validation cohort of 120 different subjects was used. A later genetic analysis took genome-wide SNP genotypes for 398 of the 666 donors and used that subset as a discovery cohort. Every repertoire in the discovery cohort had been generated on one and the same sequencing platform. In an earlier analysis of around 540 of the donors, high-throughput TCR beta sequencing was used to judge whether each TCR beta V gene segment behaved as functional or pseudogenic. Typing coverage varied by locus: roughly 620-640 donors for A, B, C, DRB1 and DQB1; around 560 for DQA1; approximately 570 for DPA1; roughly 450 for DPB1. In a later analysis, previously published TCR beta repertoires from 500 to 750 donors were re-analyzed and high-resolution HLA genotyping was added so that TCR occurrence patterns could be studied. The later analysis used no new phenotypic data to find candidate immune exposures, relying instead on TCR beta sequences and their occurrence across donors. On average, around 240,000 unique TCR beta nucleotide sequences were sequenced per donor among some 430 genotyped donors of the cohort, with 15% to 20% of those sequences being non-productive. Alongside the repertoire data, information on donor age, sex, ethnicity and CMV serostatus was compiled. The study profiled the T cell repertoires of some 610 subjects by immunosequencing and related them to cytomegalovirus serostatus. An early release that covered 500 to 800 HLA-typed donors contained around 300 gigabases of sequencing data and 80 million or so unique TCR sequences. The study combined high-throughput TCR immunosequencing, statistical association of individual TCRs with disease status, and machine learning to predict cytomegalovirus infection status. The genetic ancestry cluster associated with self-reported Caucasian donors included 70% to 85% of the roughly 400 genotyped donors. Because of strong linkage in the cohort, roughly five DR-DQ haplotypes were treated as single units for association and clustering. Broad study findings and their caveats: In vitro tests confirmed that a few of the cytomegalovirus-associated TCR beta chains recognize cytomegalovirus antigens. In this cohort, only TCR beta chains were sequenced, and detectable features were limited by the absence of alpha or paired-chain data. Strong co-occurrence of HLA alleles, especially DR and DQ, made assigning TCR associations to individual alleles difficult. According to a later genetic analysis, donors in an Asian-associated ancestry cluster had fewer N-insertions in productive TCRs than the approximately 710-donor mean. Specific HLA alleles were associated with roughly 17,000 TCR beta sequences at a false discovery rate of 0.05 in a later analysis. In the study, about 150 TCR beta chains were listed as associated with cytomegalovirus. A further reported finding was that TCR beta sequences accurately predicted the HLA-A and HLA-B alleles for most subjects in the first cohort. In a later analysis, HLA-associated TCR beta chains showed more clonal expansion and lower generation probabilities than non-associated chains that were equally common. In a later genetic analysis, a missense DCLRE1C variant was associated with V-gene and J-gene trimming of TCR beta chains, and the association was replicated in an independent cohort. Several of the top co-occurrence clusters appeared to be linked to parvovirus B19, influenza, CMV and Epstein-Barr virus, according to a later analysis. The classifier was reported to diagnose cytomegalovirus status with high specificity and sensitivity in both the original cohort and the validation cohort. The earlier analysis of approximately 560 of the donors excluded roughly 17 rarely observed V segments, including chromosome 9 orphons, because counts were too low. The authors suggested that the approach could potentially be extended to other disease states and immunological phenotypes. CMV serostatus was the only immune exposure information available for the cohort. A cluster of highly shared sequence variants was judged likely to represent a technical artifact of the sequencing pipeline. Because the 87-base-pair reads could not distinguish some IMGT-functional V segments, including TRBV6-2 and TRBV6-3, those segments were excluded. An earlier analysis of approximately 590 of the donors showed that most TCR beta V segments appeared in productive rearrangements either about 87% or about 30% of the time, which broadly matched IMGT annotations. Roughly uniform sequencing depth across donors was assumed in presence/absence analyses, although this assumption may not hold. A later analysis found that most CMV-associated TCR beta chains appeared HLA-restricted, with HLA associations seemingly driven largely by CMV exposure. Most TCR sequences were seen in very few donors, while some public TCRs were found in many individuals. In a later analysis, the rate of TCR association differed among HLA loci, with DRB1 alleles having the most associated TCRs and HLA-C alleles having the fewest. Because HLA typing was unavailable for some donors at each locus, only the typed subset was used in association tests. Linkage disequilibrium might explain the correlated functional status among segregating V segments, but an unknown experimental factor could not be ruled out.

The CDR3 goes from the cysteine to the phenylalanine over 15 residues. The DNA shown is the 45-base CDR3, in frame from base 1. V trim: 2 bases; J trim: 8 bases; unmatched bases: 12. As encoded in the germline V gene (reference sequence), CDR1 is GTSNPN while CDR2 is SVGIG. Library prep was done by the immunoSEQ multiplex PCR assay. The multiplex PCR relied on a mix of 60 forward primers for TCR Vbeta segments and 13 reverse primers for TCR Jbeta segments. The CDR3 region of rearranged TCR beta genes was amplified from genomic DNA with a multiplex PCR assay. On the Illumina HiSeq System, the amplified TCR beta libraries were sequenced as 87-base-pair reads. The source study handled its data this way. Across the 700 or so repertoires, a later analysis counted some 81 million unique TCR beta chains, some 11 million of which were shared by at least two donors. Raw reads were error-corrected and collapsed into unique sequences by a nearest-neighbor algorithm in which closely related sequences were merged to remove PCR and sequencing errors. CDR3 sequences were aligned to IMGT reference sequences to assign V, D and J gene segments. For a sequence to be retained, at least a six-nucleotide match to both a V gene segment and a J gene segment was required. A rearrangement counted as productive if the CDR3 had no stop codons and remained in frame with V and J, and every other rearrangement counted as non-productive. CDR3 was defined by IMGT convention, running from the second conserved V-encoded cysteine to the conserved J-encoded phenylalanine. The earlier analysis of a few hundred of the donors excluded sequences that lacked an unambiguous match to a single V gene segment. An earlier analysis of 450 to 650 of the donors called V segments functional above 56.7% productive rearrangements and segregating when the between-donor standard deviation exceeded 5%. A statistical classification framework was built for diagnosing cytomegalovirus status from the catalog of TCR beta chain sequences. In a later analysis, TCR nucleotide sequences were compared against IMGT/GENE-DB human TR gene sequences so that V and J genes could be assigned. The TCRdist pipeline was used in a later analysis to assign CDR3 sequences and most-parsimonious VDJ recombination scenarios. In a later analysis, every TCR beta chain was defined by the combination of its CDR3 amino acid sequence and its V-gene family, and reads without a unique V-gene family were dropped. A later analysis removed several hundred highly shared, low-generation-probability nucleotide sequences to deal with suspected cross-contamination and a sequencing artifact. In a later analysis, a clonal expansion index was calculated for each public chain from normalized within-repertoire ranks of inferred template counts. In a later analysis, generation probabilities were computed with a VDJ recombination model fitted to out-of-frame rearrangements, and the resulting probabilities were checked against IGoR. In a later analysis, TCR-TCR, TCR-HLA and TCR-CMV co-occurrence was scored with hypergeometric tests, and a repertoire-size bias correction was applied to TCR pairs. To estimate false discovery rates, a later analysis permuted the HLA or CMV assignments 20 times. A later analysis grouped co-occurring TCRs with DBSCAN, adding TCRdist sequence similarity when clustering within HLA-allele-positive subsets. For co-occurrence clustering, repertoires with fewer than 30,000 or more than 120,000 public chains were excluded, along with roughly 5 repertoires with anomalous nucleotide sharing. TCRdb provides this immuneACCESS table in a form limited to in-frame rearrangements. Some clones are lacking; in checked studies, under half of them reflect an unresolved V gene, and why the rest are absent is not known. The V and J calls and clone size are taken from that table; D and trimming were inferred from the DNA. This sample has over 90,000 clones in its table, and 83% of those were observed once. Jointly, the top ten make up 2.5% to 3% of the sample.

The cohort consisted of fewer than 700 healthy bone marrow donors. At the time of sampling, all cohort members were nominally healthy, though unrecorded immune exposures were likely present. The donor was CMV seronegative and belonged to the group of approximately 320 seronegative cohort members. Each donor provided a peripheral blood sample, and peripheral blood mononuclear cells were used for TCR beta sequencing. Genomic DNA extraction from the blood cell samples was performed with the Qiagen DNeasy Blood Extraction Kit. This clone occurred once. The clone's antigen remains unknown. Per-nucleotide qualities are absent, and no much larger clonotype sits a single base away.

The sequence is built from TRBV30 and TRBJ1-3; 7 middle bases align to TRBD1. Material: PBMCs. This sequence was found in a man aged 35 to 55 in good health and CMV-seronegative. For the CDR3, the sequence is CAWSRHQRQGDTIYF. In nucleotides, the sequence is TGTGCCTGGAGTCGACACCAACGGCAGGGGGACACCATATATTTT.